This T cell receptor beta chain was captured in a study of T cells in Graves' hyperthyroidism and ophthalmopathy (dated by TCRdb to about 2019). In the study overall: To identify TCR V-J signatures that set the groups apart, the researchers used a discovery cohort of 100 patients, made up of 40 to 45 with Graves' ophthalmopathy and some 60 with stable Graves' hyperthyroidism. For training and testing, the approximately 92 patients in the discovery cohort were randomly divided in a 7:3 ratio. The paper reports TCR Vbeta CDR3 sequencing of some 140 peripheral blood samples: 43 ophthalmopathy, about 75 hyperthyroidism and around 17 progressor patients. After sampling, hyperthyroidism patients received methimazole starting at 30 mg daily, and ophthalmopathy patients received high-dose intravenous methylprednisolone. In addition, the study compared T-cell repertoires in thyroid tissue and in blood from five to seven Graves' hyperthyroidism patients. Whether ophthalmopathy could be predicted prospectively was tested in an independent validation cohort made up of approximately 19 hyperthyroidism patients plus 17 patients who later progressed to ophthalmopathy.

Overall results and qualifications from the work: Sample size was not statistically predetermined, and blinding of investigators to group allocation was not performed. A 13 V-J signature model separated ophthalmopathy from stable hyperthyroidism, with over 85% sensitivity and around 84% specificity in cross-validation and 80%/75% in testing. During validation, the model predicted progression to ophthalmopathy a median of approximately 6 months ahead of onset, with 70.59% sensitivity and about 72% specificity. Most expanded thyroid clonotypes (frequency above 0.001) were also found in blood, which suggests that blood repertoires may mirror thyroid immune responses.

This clonotype was detected ten times or more. Its binding antigen is unknown. Base qualities are missing; no much larger clone stands one base away. A patient counted as having stable Graves' hyperthyroidism if no progression to ophthalmopathy occurred over 18 months of follow-up. Hyperthyroidism patients were newly diagnosed, with disease duration under 2 months, and aged 18 to 65 years. The study excluded patients with uncontrolled infections, other autoimmune diseases, pregnancy or lactation. Diagnoses relied on clinical symptoms, serum thyroxine and TRAb, thyroid ultrasound and orbital computed tomography. Trizol reagent was used to extract total RNA, and RNA quality was then checked on an Agilent 2100 Bioanalyzer. TCR beta CDR3 regions were amplified from RNA transcripts. A first-round RT-PCR of the TCR CDR3 used the HTBI primer set with the Qiagen OneStep RT-PCR kit. Libraries were constructed in a second round of multiplex PCR, after which size selection and purification were performed. Paired-end sequencing of the libraries was performed with 100 bp reads on an Illumina HiSeq2000. In the source study's methods: Raw data were processed with SOAPnuke, discarding reads with adapters, uncalled bases, mean Phred below 15, or no exact constant-primer or identifier match. COPE v1.2.5 was used to merge the high-quality paired reads, and each unique nucleotide sequence was defined as a clonotype. MiTCR v1.1 was used to align clonotypes to the IMGT TRBV, TRBD and TRBJ reference segments. Only V-J combinations with frequency above 0.0001, covering approximately 99% of repertoires, were analysed. The TCS score was defined as the ratio of F50 (clonal expansion) to E x V (chaos), calculated using BLOSUM62-based TCRdist between CDR3 peptides within each V-J. Welch's t-statistics and random forest reduced roughly 540 V-J features to 13, which were used in a naive Bayes classifier (R e1071). The Morisita-Horn index was used to measure how similar the thyroid and blood repertoires were. TCRdb cleaned the public reads at Q25 with fastp, built clones with MiXCR and kept in-frame beta chains. Each entry is one CDR3 protein sequence, shown with its most common DNA and genes. For this entry, the V and J calls and clone size follow TCRdb and not the study's own pipeline. This sample has 500,000 to 600,000 distinct CDR3 sequences in its table, and about 45% of those were observed once. The ten largest clones add up to about 8.3% of the sample.

From a lookup of the germline V gene, CDR1 and CDR2 are MDHEN and SYDVKM. The CDR3 starts with the cysteine, ends with the phenylalanine, and has 12 residues. The CDR3 DNA has 36 bases and is translated from base 1. V gives up 8 bases and J gives up 4 bases, and the segment between their germline ends measures 12 bases. The sequenced material came from peripheral blood or thyroid tissue (not recorded which). The source of this sequence is a woman between 18 and 29 years old with Graves' hyperthyroidism. The V and J segments used are TRBV28 and TRBJ2-7; tentative D gene TRBD2, with 5 bases matching. Here the CDR3 is given as CASAMRDYEQYF. The DNA sequence is given as TGTGCCAGCGCTATGAGGGATTACGAGCAGTACTTC. With the portions outside the CDR3 filled from the reference TRBV28 and TRBJ2-7 genes, the complete variable region becomes DVKVTQSSRYLVKRTGEKVFLECVQDMDHENMFWYRQDPGLGLRLIYFSYDVKMKEKGDIPEGYSVSREKKERFSLILESASTNQTSMYLCASAMRDYEQYFGPGTRLTVT.